Listed below are T cell receptor beta chains from one sample, sequenced in a study of beta chain features in type 1 diabetes. Sequencing used immunoSEQ multiplex PCR; TCRdb keeps in-frame clones, though not all of them. The sample yields tens of thousands of clones, 40% to 65% seen once. Sequenced: Tregs from blood. Source of these receptors: a woman aged 40 to 50 with type 1 diabetes. CDR3s include the opening cysteine and the closing phenylalanine or tryptophan. Each record gives: J gene, V gene, D gene, clone size, CDR3 protein, CDR3 DNA. A D gene is named only where the DNA matches it firmly. The listing skips clone size in some rows; elsewhere it reads once, few, many or a size class.

j_call: TRBJ2-7; v_call: TRBV21-1; d_call: .; clone_size: .; cdr3_aa: CASSNLPKLYEQYF; cdr3_nt: TGTGCCAGCAGCAACCTGCCAAAACTCTACGAGCAGTACTTC
j_call: TRBJ1-4; v_call: TRBV5-1; d_call: TRBD1; clone_size: .; cdr3_aa: CASRPGTGGFVNEKLFF; cdr3_nt: TGCGCCAGCAGACCCGGGACAGGGGGCTTCGTAAATGAAAAACTGTTTTTT
j_call: TRBJ2-7; v_call: TRBV28; d_call: .; clone_size: .; cdr3_aa: CASNIPGGASYEQYF; cdr3_nt: TGTGCCAGCAACATACCTGGGGGGGCCTCCTACGAGCAGTACTTC
j_call: TRBJ1-1; v_call: TRBV5-1; d_call: TRBD1; clone_size: once; cdr3_aa: CASRSQGAATEAFF; cdr3_nt: TGCGCCAGCAGGAGCCAGGGGGCGGCCACTGAAGCTTTCTTT
j_call: TRBJ1-5; v_call: TRBV29-1; d_call: TRBD1; clone_size: .; cdr3_aa: CSVVETGFNQPQHF; cdr3_nt: TGCAGCGTTGTGGAGACAGGGTTCAATCAGCCCCAGCATTTT
j_call: TRBJ1-6; v_call: TRBV7-9; d_call: .; clone_size: .; cdr3_aa: CASSFAGDSPLHF; cdr3_nt: TGTGCCAGCAGCTTCGCAGGGGATTCACCCCTCCACTTT
j_call: TRBJ2-1; v_call: TRBV7-6; d_call: TRBD2; clone_size: once; cdr3_aa: CASSRLAGGYNEQFF; cdr3_nt: TGTGCCAGCAGCAGACTAGCGGGGGGATACAATGAGCAGTTCTTC
j_call: TRBJ2-7; v_call: TRBV7-2; d_call: TRBD1; clone_size: .; cdr3_aa: CASSTGLTGSYEQYF; cdr3_nt: TGTGCCAGCAGCACGGGGCTGACAGGGAGCTACGAGCAGTACTTC
j_call: TRBJ1-5; v_call: TRBV6-6; d_call: TRBD1; clone_size: .; cdr3_aa: CASSFPGQGRQPQHF; cdr3_nt: TGTGCCAGCAGTTTTCCGGGACAGGGACGGCAGCCCCAGCATTTT
j_call: TRBJ1-2; v_call: TRBV7-2; d_call: .; clone_size: .; cdr3_aa: CASSLYPGHPMGYTF; cdr3_nt: TGTGCCAGCAGCTTGTACCCGGGACACCCGATGGGCTACACCTTC
j_call: TRBJ2-5; v_call: TRBV6-6; d_call: .; clone_size: .; cdr3_aa: CASAGEGTQYF; cdr3_nt: TGTGCCAGCGCCGGAGAAGGGACCCAGTACTTC
j_call: TRBJ1-2; v_call: TRBV7-9; d_call: .; clone_size: few; cdr3_aa: CASSLGHTNYGYTF; cdr3_nt: TGTGCCAGCAGCCTTGGACACACCAACTATGGCTACACCTTC
j_call: TRBJ2-1; v_call: TRBV19; d_call: TRBD2; clone_size: few; cdr3_aa: CASSSGRIRNEQFF; cdr3_nt: TGTGCCAGTAGTAGCGGGAGGATTCGGAATGAGCAGTTCTTC
j_call: TRBJ2-1; v_call: TRBV5-1; d_call: TRBD2; clone_size: .; cdr3_aa: CASARGGSSYNEQFF; cdr3_nt: TGCGCCAGCGCCCGGGGGGGGAGCTCCTACAATGAGCAGTTCTTC
j_call: TRBJ1-1; v_call: TRBV2; d_call: .; clone_size: .; cdr3_aa: CAGRSSNTEAFF; cdr3_nt: TGTGCCGGCAGATCGTCGAACACTGAAGCTTTCTTT
j_call: TRBJ1-5; v_call: TRBV29-1; d_call: .; clone_size: few; cdr3_aa: CSAGGGGNQPQHF; cdr3_nt: TGCAGCGCCGGGGGGGGAGGCAATCAGCCCCAGCATTTT
j_call: TRBJ2-1; v_call: TRBV6-5; d_call: TRBD2; clone_size: .; cdr3_aa: CASSSVPGGYNEQFF; cdr3_nt: TGTGCCAGCAGTTCCGTCCCGGGGGGCTACAATGAGCAGTTCTTC
j_call: TRBJ1-1; v_call: TRBV7-9; d_call: .; clone_size: few; cdr3_aa: CASSLAGDSEAFF; cdr3_nt: TGTGCCAGCAGCTTAGCAGGGGACTCTGAAGCTTTCTTT
j_call: TRBJ1-3; v_call: TRBV7-2; d_call: .; clone_size: few; cdr3_aa: CASSLASGRNTIYF; cdr3_nt: TGTGCCAGCAGCTTAGCGAGTGGGCGCAACACCATATATTTT
j_call: TRBJ1-1; v_call: TRBV5-1; d_call: .; clone_size: many; cdr3_aa: CASSPAPSPNTEAFF; cdr3_nt: TGCGCCAGCAGCCCCGCGCCGTCCCCGAACACTGAAGCTTTCTTT
j_call: TRBJ1-5; v_call: TRBV5-1; d_call: .; clone_size: .; cdr3_aa: CASSLVGEGQPQHF; cdr3_nt: TGCGCCAGCAGCTTGGTCGGAGAGGGTCAGCCCCAGCATTTT
j_call: TRBJ2-1; v_call: TRBV10-3; d_call: TRBD2; clone_size: .; cdr3_aa: CAISLLAGANEQFF; cdr3_nt: TGTGCCATCAGCCTACTAGCGGGGGCCAATGAGCAGTTCTTC
j_call: TRBJ2-5; v_call: TRBV7-8; d_call: .; clone_size: .; cdr3_aa: CASSLGTIRFWETQYF; cdr3_nt: TGTGCCAGCAGCTTAGGAACGATCAGGTTTTGGGAGACCCAGTACTTC
j_call: TRBJ1-2; v_call: TRBV19; d_call: TRBD1; clone_size: few; cdr3_aa: CASSIDWDRNYGYTF; cdr3_nt: TGTGCCAGTAGTATAGATTGGGACAGGAATTATGGCTACACCTTC
j_call: TRBJ1-5; v_call: TRBV7-2; d_call: .; clone_size: .; cdr3_aa: CASRPDKGGQHF; cdr3_nt: TGTGCCAGCAGACCTGATAAGGGAGGCCAGCATTTT
j_call: TRBJ2-3; v_call: TRBV9; d_call: .; clone_size: .; cdr3_aa: CASSVATRTDTQYF; cdr3_nt: TGTGCCAGCAGCGTAGCTACGAGGACAGATACGCAGTATTTT
j_call: TRBJ1-2; v_call: TRBV25-1; d_call: TRBD1; clone_size: few; cdr3_aa: CASSEPGTGEVYGYTF; cdr3_nt: TGTGCCAGCAGTGAACCCGGGACAGGGGAAGTCTATGGCTACACCTTC
j_call: TRBJ2-1; v_call: TRBV5-1; d_call: TRBD2; clone_size: few; cdr3_aa: CASSLETPGLAGNEQFF; cdr3_nt: TGCGCCAGCAGCTTGGAGACCCCGGGACTAGCAGGGAATGAGCAGTTCTTC
j_call: TRBJ1-1; v_call: TRBV7-9; d_call: .; clone_size: .; cdr3_aa: CASSPPRGGSGNTEAFF; cdr3_nt: TGTGCCAGCAGCCCGCCCCGCGGGGGCTCGGGGAACACTGAAGCTTTCTTT
j_call: TRBJ2-3; v_call: TRBV9; d_call: TRBD2; clone_size: few; cdr3_aa: CASSMRLSSGEADTQYF; cdr3_nt: TGTGCCAGCAGCATGCGACTGTCTAGCGGGGAGGCAGATACGCAGTATTTT
j_call: TRBJ2-7; v_call: TRBV4-2; d_call: TRBD1; clone_size: few; cdr3_aa: CASRGTAIGEQYF; cdr3_nt: TGTGCCAGCAGGGGGACAGCAATAGGGGAGCAGTACTTC
j_call: TRBJ2-2; v_call: TRBV7-2; d_call: .; clone_size: once; cdr3_aa: CASSYKTGPNTGELFF; cdr3_nt: TGTGCCAGCAGCTATAAGACAGGACCAAACACCGGGGAGCTGTTTTTT
j_call: TRBJ1-2; v_call: TRBV28; d_call: .; clone_size: once; cdr3_aa: CASKLDRSVGYGYTF; cdr3_nt: TGTGCCAGCAAGCTCGACAGGTCGGTAGGCTATGGCTACACCTTC
j_call: TRBJ2-2; v_call: TRBV6-1; d_call: TRBD2; clone_size: .; cdr3_aa: CASSERGGQSGELFF; cdr3_nt: TGTGCCAGCAGTGAACGGGGGGGTCAGTCCGGGGAGCTGTTTTTT
j_call: TRBJ1-1; v_call: TRBV19; d_call: .; clone_size: .; cdr3_aa: CASSRTAGTNTEAFF; cdr3_nt: TGTGCCAGTAGTAGGACAGCGGGGACGAACACTGAAGCTTTCTTT
j_call: TRBJ2-7; v_call: TRBV7-9; d_call: .; clone_size: .; cdr3_aa: CASSPTVYEQYF; cdr3_nt: TGTGCCAGCAGCCCGACAGTCTACGAGCAGTACTTC
j_call: TRBJ1-4; v_call: TRBV29-1; d_call: TRBD1; clone_size: few; cdr3_aa: CSGIIQGTNEKLFF; cdr3_nt: TGCAGCGGAATTATACAGGGGACTAATGAAAAACTGTTTTTT
j_call: TRBJ1-5; v_call: TRBV5-1; d_call: TRBD1; clone_size: few; cdr3_aa: CASSLQGRWNQPQHF; cdr3_nt: TGCGCCAGCAGCTTACAGGGGCGTTGGAATCAGCCCCAGCATTTT
j_call: TRBJ1-5; v_call: TRBV18; d_call: .; clone_size: .; cdr3_aa: CASSPLGRVGQPQHF; cdr3_nt: TGTGCCAGCTCACCACTTGGCAGGGTTGGTCAGCCCCAGCATTTT
j_call: TRBJ2-3; v_call: TRBV15; d_call: TRBD2; clone_size: .; cdr3_aa: CATSRNLGRTSGIRTDTQYF; cdr3_nt: TGTGCCACCAGCAGGAATCTGGGGAGGACTAGCGGGATCAGAACAGATACGCAGTATTTT
j_call: TRBJ2-3; v_call: TRBV2; d_call: TRBD1; clone_size: .; cdr3_aa: CASSDRGQGNADTQYF; cdr3_nt: TGTGCCAGCAGTGACCGAGGACAGGGGAACGCAGATACGCAGTATTTT
j_call: TRBJ2-3; v_call: TRBV2; d_call: .; clone_size: .; cdr3_aa: CASRGASADTQYF; cdr3_nt: TGTGCCAGCAGGGGAGCGTCGGCAGATACGCAGTATTTT
j_call: TRBJ2-3; v_call: TRBV28; d_call: TRBD2; clone_size: .; cdr3_aa: CASRGGLAGTDTQYF; cdr3_nt: TGTGCCAGCAGAGGAGGACTAGCGGGCACAGATACGCAGTATTTT
j_call: TRBJ1-2; v_call: TRBV27; d_call: TRBD1; clone_size: .; cdr3_aa: CASRTTGVRRGYTF; cdr3_nt: TGTGCCAGCAGGACGACAGGGGTTAGGCGGGGCTACACCTTC
j_call: TRBJ2-2; v_call: TRBV7-2; d_call: .; clone_size: .; cdr3_aa: CASSLDEAAGYTGELFF; cdr3_nt: TGTGCCAGCAGCTTAGACGAGGCGGCGGGATACACCGGGGAGCTGTTTTTT